This is a list of T cell receptor beta chains from one sample in a study of identical twins. TCRdb fed the 5' RACE reads into MiXCR, producing one record per CDR3 protein. The table records about 240,000 distinct CDR3 sequences, 8% to 11% of them present only once. Sequenced input: memory T cells sorted from blood. The receptor source for this set is a man in his forties or fifties in good health. Both conserved end residues are part of each CDR3.

V gene: TRBV12-3/TRBV12-4; CDR3 protein: CASSLATSGGYNEQFF
V gene: TRBV5-6; CDR3 protein: CASSHRDGPMGQYF
V gene: TRBV20-1; CDR3 protein: CSASGAPNQPQHF
V gene: TRBV5-1; CDR3 protein: CASRYSGGGGSTDTQYF
V gene: TRBV12-3/TRBV12-4; CDR3 protein: CASSTNTGLGAFF
V gene: TRBV28; CDR3 protein: CASSWETTNEQFF
V gene: TRBV19; CDR3 protein: CASSPRRASIQYF
V gene: TRBV6-1; CDR3 protein: CASRKGAGADTQYF
V gene: TRBV29-1; CDR3 protein: CSAERNKWLHF
V gene: TRBV12-3/TRBV12-4; CDR3 protein: CASSRIWGEKLFF
V gene: TRBV28; CDR3 protein: CASSLISGRETQYF
V gene: TRBV7-9; CDR3 protein: CASSSTVRGTYEQYF
V gene: TRBV10-3; CDR3 protein: CAISSPGTSGARREQYF